The next 4 T cell receptor beta chains were all read from a single sample in a study of blood T cell repertoires in COVID-19. Clones were read by immunoSEQ multiplex PCR, and TCRdb kept only the in-frame ones, dropping some. The table records about 270,000 clones, around 89% of them present only once. Sequences were obtained from PBMCs or T cells enriched from blood (not recorded which). The receptor source for this set is a woman in her 30s with acute COVID-19.

The table lists this clone with a few counts. The sample holds other DNA sequences that translate to the same CDR3. The V and J genes are TRBV19 and TRBJ2-7; 8 positions match TRBD1. The CDR3 spans 13 residues. Germline CDR1 reads LNHDA; CDR2 reads SQIVND (reference sequence). The J segment lost 4 bases and the V segment lost 4 bases, leaving 3 bases of the junction unmatched. The CDR3 loop reads CASSSGQGYEQYF. CDR3 coding DNA: TGTGCCAGTAGTAGTGGACAGGGTTACGAGCAGTACTTC.

The chain recombines TRBV5-1 with TRBJ2-7, with 9 bases aligning to TRBD1. Germline CDR1 and CDR2: SGHRS and YFSETQ. This CDR3 has 15 residues. V trimming: 4 bases; J trimming: 5 bases; junction bases outside the gene matches: 10. CDR3 protein: CASSPSGTGIHEQYF. CDR3 DNA: TGCGCCAGCAGCCCCTCCGGGACAGGGATCCACGAGCAGTACTTC.

The table lists this clone with a count of one. The chain couples TRBV15 to TRBJ1-2, with 10 nucleotides matching TRBD1. Germline CDR1 and CDR2: LNHNV and YYDKDF (reference sequence). J lost 6 bases, V lost 2 bases, and 9 bases had no gene match. CDR3 length: 16 amino acids. CDR3 DNA: TGTGCCACCAGCAGAAATTACAGGGGGACAGGGGATGGCTACACCTTC. Encoded protein: CATSRNYRGTGDGYTF.

The chain links TRBV28 to TRBJ2-3; 7 bases line up with TRBD1. This CDR3 spans 13 amino acids. V trimming: 10 bases; J trimming: 2 bases; junction bases outside the gene matches: 6. Germline V gene lookup returns CDR1 MDHEN and CDR2 SYDVKM. CDR3 nucleotide sequence: TGTGCCATCCACAGGGGCAACACAGATACGCAGTATTTT. This translates into CAIHRGNTDTQYF.